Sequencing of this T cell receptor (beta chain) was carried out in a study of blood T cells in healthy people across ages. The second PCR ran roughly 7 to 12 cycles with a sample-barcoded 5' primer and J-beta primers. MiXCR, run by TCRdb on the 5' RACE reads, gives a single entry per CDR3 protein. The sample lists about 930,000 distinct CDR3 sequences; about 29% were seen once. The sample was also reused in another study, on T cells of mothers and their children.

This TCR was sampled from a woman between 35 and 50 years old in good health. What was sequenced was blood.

For the CDR3, the DNA is TGCGCCAGCAGCTGGGGGGACAGGGGTATGAACACTGAAGCTTTCTTT. This encodes CASSWGDRGMNTEAFF. The V and J genes are TRBV5-1 and TRBJ1-1, with 10 bases that match TRBD1. With 3 bases clipped from V and 0 bases from J, the junction kept 5 bases outside the gene matches. From germline, CDR1 is SGHRS and CDR2 YFSETQ. The CDR3 consists of 16 residues.